Listed here are 17 T cell receptor beta chains from one sample, sequenced in a study of blood T cell repertoires in COVID-19. Only in-frame clones appear in the TCRdb table, and some are missing; sequencing was by immunoSEQ multiplex PCR. The sample lists fewer than 85,000 clones; 83% were seen once. The source material was peripheral blood. The source is a woman aged 55-69 years with acute or convalescent COVID-19.

This chain uses TRBV2 with TRBJ2-7; no reliable D call. The length of the CDR3 is 13 residues. The germline V gene has CDR1 SNHLY and CDR2 FYNNEI. V was shortened by 2 bases and J by 8 bases, with 13 bases between the two germline ends. Here the CDR3 reads CASSESELLKQYF. The CDR3 DNA reads TGTGCCAGCAGTGAAAGTGAACTACTCAAGCAGTACTTC.

This clone has only one observation. V usage is TRBV11-2 and J usage is TRBJ2-7, with 8 nucleotides matching TRBD2. J lost 6 bases, V lost 5 bases, and 12 bases had no gene match. CDR1 is SGHAT, CDR2 FQNNGV, per germline. The CDR3 extends over 15 amino acids. CDR3 bases: TGTGCCAGCAGCCCCAGGACGGGAGGGAACCCCGAGCAGTACTTC. Its translation: CASSPRTGGNPEQYF.

This chain uses TRBV19 with TRBJ1-5, with D perhaps TRBD1 (6 bases). In germline, CDR1 is LNHDA, CDR2 SQIVND (reference sequence). V was trimmed by 6 bases and J by 4 bases, leaving 7 bases between them. The CDR3 sequence is 12 residues long. The CDR3 DNA follows: TGTGCCAGTAGCGACAGGAATCAGCCCCAGCATTTT. This sequence encodes CASSDRNQPQHF.

This chain uses TRBV6-5 with TRBJ1-5, with 7 bases identical to TRBD1. This CDR3 comprises 14 residues. Germline trimming cut 6 bases from V and 4 bases from J; bases unmatched to any gene: 6. Germline V gene data show CDR1 as MNHEY and CDR2 as SVGAGI. The CDR3 here is CASRLGTANQPQHF. For the CDR3, the DNA is TGTGCCAGCAGACTGGGGACAGCTAATCAGCCCCAGCATTTT.

In its sample, this clone was seen once. The rearrangement uses TRBV24-1 and TRBJ1-5, with D tentatively TRBD1 (5 bases). Per germline, CDR1 KGHDR and CDR2 SFDVKD. Deletions cut 5 bases from V and 4 bases from J, with 14 bases between. The CDR3 totals 15 residues. CDR3 sequence reads: CATSGTGPLNQPQHF. The CDR3 DNA reads as TGTGCCACCAGTGGAACAGGTCCTTTAAATCAGCCCCAGCATTTT.

The chain combines TRBV6-6 with TRBJ2-1; 7 nucleotides align to TRBD2. The CDR3 is 15 residues long. Per germline, CDR1 MNHNY and CDR2 SVGAGI (reference sequence). Losses at the gene ends were 6 bases for V and 3 bases for J; bases not matched to a gene: 8. As DNA, the CDR3 is TGTGCCAGCAGCCCTTCGCGGGGGAACTACAATGAGCAGTTCTTC. Its protein product is CASSPSRGNYNEQFF.

The chain couples TRBV7-6 to TRBJ2-3; 8 nucleotides agree with TRBD1. This CDR3 comprises 15 residues. V lost 4 bases, J lost 2 bases, and 5 bases stayed unmatched. The germline CDR1 and CDR2 sequences are SGHVS and FNYEAQ. The CDR3 loop reads CASSSSGQVTDTQYF. CDR3 bases: TGTGCCAGCAGCTCCTCGGGACAGGTCACAGATACGCAGTATTTT.

The chain couples TRBV19 to TRBJ1-1, with D tentatively TRBD1 (5 bases). The CDR3 is made up of 15 amino acids. Trimming stripped 4 bases from V and 4 bases from J, with 16 bases between. CDR1 and CDR2 from the germline V gene are LNHDA and SQIVND (reference sequence). Written as DNA, the CDR3 is TGTGCCAGTAGTACCGGGAGGCAGGGAGGCACTGAAGCTTTCTTT. Its translation: CASSTGRQGGTEAFF. Full variable domain (outside the CDR3, taken from reference TRBV19 and TRBJ1-1): DGGITQSPKYLFRKEGQNVTLSCEQNLNHDAMYWYRQDPGQGLRLIYYSQIVNDFQKGDIAEGYSVSREKKESFPLTVTSAQKNPTAFYLCASSTGRQGGTEAFFGQGTRLTVV.

CDR3: CASSLTGSGLTPEDPSSSYGYTF. The CDR3 DNA is TGTGCCAGCAGCTTAACGGGGTCCGGACTTACCCCTGAGGACCCCAGCTCGAGCTATGGCTACACCTTC. The chain is built from TRBV7-3 and TRBJ1-2; D is unclear. CDR3 size: 23 residues. Per germline, CDR1 SGHTA and CDR2 FQGTGA. The ends were cut back, 0 bases at V and 4 bases at J, with 36 bases in the middle.

The chain combines TRBV19 with TRBJ1-2; no clear D gene. The CDR3 is made up of 11 amino acids. V lost 9 bases to trimming and J lost 1 base, with 6 bases between them. CDR1 and CDR2 (germline): LNHDA, SQIVND (reference sequence). The CDR3 region is CASHFNYGYTF. CDR3 sequence (DNA): TGTGCCAGCCACTTTAACTATGGCTACACCTTC.

The chain carries TRBV3-1 (or the pseudogene TRBV3-2) and TRBJ2-2; a possible D gene is TRBD2 (6 bases). This CDR3 comprises 15 residues. With 6 bases removed from V and 4 bases from J, the gap between germline ends came to 15 bases. Germline V gene data show CDR1 as LGHDT and CDR2 as YNNKEL (reference sequence). CDR3 sequence: CASRPGTGTTGELFF. The CDR3 DNA reads TGTGCCAGCAGGCCCGGGACTGGAACCACCGGGGAGCTGTTTTTT.

The chain is built from TRBV5-1 and TRBJ2-7, with 9 nucleotides matching TRBD2. V trimming: 4 bases; J trimming: 3 bases; junction bases outside the gene matches: 8. The CDR3 has 15 residues. The germline CDR1 and CDR2 sequences are SGHRS and YFSETQ. This CDR3 is CASSHSGGSFYEQYF. In nucleotides, the CDR3 is TGCGCCAGCAGCCATAGCGGGGGCTCTTTCTACGAGCAGTACTTC.

This clone has more than one count but fewer than ten. This chain connects TRBV18 to TRBJ1-1; D is possibly TRBD1 (5 bases). Per the germline V gene, CDR1 is KGHSH and CDR2 is LQKENI. V was shortened by 3 bases and J by 1 base, with 9 bases between the two germline ends. The CDR3 has 14 residues. This CDR3 reads CASSPQTENTEAFF. The CDR3 nucleotides read TGTGCCAGCTCACCTCAGACAGAGAACACTGAAGCTTTCTTT.

This rearrangement joins TRBV19 to TRBJ2-3, with D perhaps matching TRBD2 (5 bases). Trimming took off 4 bases at V and 6 bases at J, with 14 bases between the two ends. The germline gives CDR1 LNHDA, CDR2 SQIVND (reference sequence). The CDR3 is 14 amino acids. The chain's CDR3 is CASSRGDDLDTQYF. The DNA for the CDR3 is TGTGCCAGTAGTAGGGGAGACGATCTGGATACGCAGTATTTT.

This clone was seen only once. The chain links TRBV30 to TRBJ2-7; D is possibly TRBD2 (7 bases). Looked up from germline, CDR1 is GTSNPN and CDR2 is SVGIG (reference sequence). CDR3 length: 15 amino acids. Trimming removed 5 bases from V and 12 bases from J, with 29 bases in between. The CDR3 nucleotides are TGTGCCTGGGCCCCCGGGGGGCACGGACTAGGGTTACTGTACTTC. This gives the protein CAWAPGGHGLGLLYF.

J is TRBJ2-7 and V is TRBV5-1; TRBD1 is a possible D gene (6 bases). This CDR3 has 12 amino acids. The ends were cut back, 2 bases at V and 5 bases at J, with 8 bases in the middle. Germline V gives CDR1 SGHRS, CDR2 YFSETQ. The CDR3 protein is CASSFGTNEQYF. CDR3 bases: TGCGCCAGCAGCTTTGGGACAAACGAGCAGTACTTC.

This chain uses TRBV4-1 with TRBJ2-7; 8 positions match TRBD1. The CDR3 has 18 residues. Germline V gene lookup returns CDR1 MGHRA and CDR2 YSYEKL. V lost 1 base to trimming and J lost 0 bases; unmatched junction nucleotides: 11. CDR3 coding DNA: TGCGCCAGCAGCCAAGGCTTGGGCGGGACAGGTTACTCCTACGAGCAGTACTTC. This gives the protein CASSQGLGGTGYSYEQYF.